Shown below are 27 T cell receptor beta chains from a single sample sequenced in a study of graft-versus-host responses after intestinal transplantation. No cognate antigen is known for these TCRs. Generated by immunoSEQ multiplex PCR, the TCRdb table keeps only in-frame clones and is missing some. Here the sample spans about 96,000 clones, about 93% being singletons. The sequencing used unstimulated CD4+ T cells sorted from spleen or lymph node cells, collected before intestinal transplant. The origin of the receptors is a human donor who received an intestinal transplant.

The chain has TRBV9 and TRBJ1-2, with 7 bases fitting TRBD1. CDR3 length: 15 amino acids. The germline gives CDR1 SGDLS, CDR2 YYNGEE. The V gene end was trimmed by 3 bases and the J gene end by 2 bases; junction bases not matched to a gene: 7. In nucleotides, the CDR3 is TGTGCCAGCAGCGCTGGAGGGGGCAGGAACTATGGCTACACCTTC. It translates to CASSAGGGRNYGYTF.

This sequence joins TRBV4-1 and TRBJ1-1; 8 nucleotides line up with TRBD1. Germline V gene data show CDR1 as MGHRA and CDR2 as YSYEKL. The J segment lost 4 bases and the V segment lost 0 bases, leaving 4 bases of the junction unmatched. The CDR3 is made up of 15 amino acids. The CDR3, as DNA: TGCGCCAGCAGCCAAGACGGACAGGGACTCACTGAAGCTTTCTTT. Protein sequence: CASSQDGQGLTEAFF.

The rearrangement uses TRBV18 and TRBJ1-6, with D uncertain. This CDR3 comprises 14 residues. With 4 bases removed from V and 7 bases from J, the gap between germline ends came to 11 bases. Germline V gives CDR1 KGHSH, CDR2 LQKENI. CDR3 in amino acids: CASSLDGLNSPLHF. In DNA form, the CDR3 reads TGTGCCAGCTCACTGGACGGACTGAATTCACCCCTCCACTTT.

The V gene is TRBV2, the J gene TRBJ1-2; D gene unclear. With 1 base removed from V and 0 bases from J, the gap between germline ends came to 12 bases. Germline CDR1 SNHLY, CDR2 FYNNEI. CDR3 length equals 16 residues. The CDR3 protein is CASSEGKRPANYGYTF. The CDR3 region has the DNA TGTGCCAGCAGTGAAGGCAAGCGACCAGCTAACTATGGCTACACCTTC.

The rearrangement uses TRBV7-2 and TRBJ1-2, with D perhaps TRBD1 (5 bases). The V gene lost 5 bases and the J gene lost 4 bases, with 14 bases spanning the gap. CDR3 length equals 14 residues. Germline CDR1 SGHTA, CDR2 FQGNSA. The DNA of the CDR3 is TGTGCCAGCAGCCCAGGGCCAGCTATCTATGGCTACACCTTC. As protein: CASSPGPAIYGYTF.

The CDR3 here is CASSLRTSGSSYNEQFF. CDR3 bases: TGTGCCAGTAGTCTACGGACTAGCGGGAGCTCCTACAATGAGCAGTTCTTC. The chain carries TRBV19 and TRBJ2-1; 13 bases agree with TRBD2. The CDR3 contains 17 residues. J gave up 0 bases and V 5 bases, and 4 bases lay outside the gene matches. Germline CDR1 reads LNHDA; CDR2 reads SQIVND (reference sequence). The whole variable domain, remainder taken from reference TRBV19 and TRBJ2-1, is DGGITQSPKYLFRKEGQNVTLSCEQNLNHDAMYWYRQDPGQGLRLIYYSQIVNDFQKGDIAEGYSVSREKKESFPLTVTSAQKNPTAFYLCASSLRTSGSSYNEQFFGPGTRLTVL.

This clone appeared a single time. V and J are TRBV7-3 and TRBJ2-2, with 12 bases identical to TRBD2. Per germline, CDR1 SGHTA and CDR2 FQGTGA. The CDR3 runs to 18 residues. The J segment lost 5 bases and the V segment lost 3 bases, leaving 10 bases of the junction unmatched. For the CDR3, the DNA is TGTGCCAGCAGCTTGACTAGCGGGGGCACCGGTTCAACCGGGGAGCTGTTTTTT. It specifies CASSLTSGGTGSTGELFF.

DNA for the CDR3: TGTGCCAGCAGCGCCGCAGGGCCCAGCTCCTACAATGAGCAGTTCTTC. Translating it yields CASSAAGPSSYNEQFF. The chain is built from TRBV9 and TRBJ2-1; a possible D gene is TRBD1 (5 bases). Germline lookup yields CDR1 SGDLS and CDR2 YYNGEE. The CDR3 runs to 16 residues. V shed 3 bases and J shed 0 bases, with 13 bases lying between them.

V is TRBV5-4 and J is TRBJ2-7; D possibly corresponds to TRBD1 (6 bases). Looked up from germline, CDR1 is SGHNT and CDR2 is YYREEE (reference sequence). Trimming removed 0 bases at V and 4 bases at J, with 11 bases between. The CDR3 covers 14 residues. The chain's CDR3 is CASSLVQGRYEQYF. The DNA for the CDR3 is TGTGCCAGCAGCTTGGTACAGGGTAGGTACGAGCAGTACTTC.

V is TRBV11-3 and J is TRBJ1-4; TRBD1 matches 7 bases. Trimming at V came to 5 bases and at J to 7 bases, leaving 7 bases not matched to a gene. The CDR3 covers 14 residues. The germline CDR1 and CDR2 sequences are SGHNT and YENEEA. The CDR3 DNA reads TGTGCCAGCAGCCCCGACAGGGTTACTGAAAAACTGTTTTTT. Translating gives CASSPDRVTEKLFF.

V and J are TRBV25-1 and TRBJ2-5; TRBD2 agrees at 7 bases. The V and J ends lost 3 bases and 6 bases, in that order; junction bases with no gene match: 10. The CDR3 runs to 15 residues. Germline loops: CDR1 MGHDK, CDR2 SYGVNS. CDR3: CASSDSTSIRKTQYF. CDR3 bases: TGTGCCAGCAGTGACTCGACTAGCATCAGGAAGACCCAGTACTTC.

The chain carries TRBV9 and TRBJ2-3; 10 bases agree with TRBD2. Trimming took 4 bases from V and 4 from J; bases not matched to a gene: 12. Germline V gives CDR1 SGDLS, CDR2 YYNGEE. This CDR3 has 17 residues. The CDR3: CASSPQSGGAVPDTQYF. The CDR3 bases are TGTGCCAGCAGCCCCCAAAGCGGGGGGGCCGTTCCAGATACGCAGTATTTT.

The CDR3 protein is CASSQESHGQGPTDTQYF. CDR3 DNA sequence: TGCGCCAGCAGCCAAGAATCTCACGGACAGGGGCCCACAGATACGCAGTATTTT. V usage is TRBV4-3 and J usage is TRBJ2-3; TRBD1 aligns across 9 bases. J was trimmed by 2 bases and V by 0 bases; bases with no gene match: 9. Per germline, CDR1 LGHNA and CDR2 YSLEER. There are 18 residues in the CDR3.

The V call is TRBV11-3, the J call TRBJ2-5; D call uncertain. The DNA end favors TRBJ2-7, so the J call may be wrong. The CDR3 is made up of 14 amino acids. Germline values: CDR1 SGHNT, CDR2 YENEEA. The CDR3 sequence is CASSLAGHFYEQYF. The CDR3 region has the DNA TGTGCCAGCAGCTTAGCAGGCCACTTCTACGAGCAGTACTTC.

V is TRBV9 and J is TRBJ2-1; 9 positions match TRBD2. Germline CDR1 SGDLS, CDR2 YYNGEE. The CDR3 length is 15 residues. The V segment lost 2 bases and the J segment 4 bases; nucleotides outside the gene matches: 4. The CDR3 sequence: CASSVSGSPYNEQFF. The CDR3 DNA sequence: TGTGCCAGCAGCGTTAGCGGGAGCCCATACAATGAGCAGTTCTTC.

The V and J genes are TRBV5-1 and TRBJ2-1; no definite D call. Trimming left V 4 bases short and J 13 bases short, with 18 bases between. This CDR3 has 13 amino acids. Per germline, CDR1 SGHRS and CDR2 YFSETQ. CDR3 region: CASSLDPRQSQFF. In nucleotides, the CDR3 is TGCGCCAGCAGCCTGGACCCACGACAATCACAGTTCTTC. Using reference TRBV5-1 and TRBJ2-1 for the parts outside the CDR3, the full variable domain is KAGVTQTPRYLIKTRGQQVTLSCSPISGHRSVSWYQQTPGQGLQFLFEYFSETQRNKGNFPGRFSGRQFSNSRSEMNVSTLELGDSALYLCASSLDPRQSQFFGPGTRLTVL.

This sequence joins TRBV6-1 and TRBJ2-5; perhaps TRBD1 as D (5 bases). The DNA end is more similar to TRBJ2-7, so the J call may be wrong. This CDR3 has 12 residues. The V gene's germline CDR1 is MNHNS and CDR2 SASEGT. In DNA form, the CDR3 reads TGTGCCAGCAGTACAGGATCCAGCGAGCAGTACTTC. It encodes CASSTGSSEQYF.

The chain has TRBV4-2 and TRBJ1-2; D remains unclear. The CDR3 consists of 15 residues. Trimming cost V 1 base and J 3 bases, with 12 bases left between them. Germline V lookup: CDR1 LGHNA, CDR2 YNFKEQ. CDR3 protein: CASSQVSGNDYGYTF. For the CDR3, the DNA is TGTGCCAGCAGCCAAGTAAGCGGGAACGACTATGGCTACACCTTC.

The rearrangement uses TRBV5-1 and TRBJ2-5, with 10 bases aligning to TRBD2. V was clipped by 4 bases and J by 2 bases; unmatched bases: 5. The CDR3 runs 15 residues. Germline values: CDR1 SGHRS, CDR2 YFSETQ. The chain's CDR3 is CASSQGLARQETQYF. The DNA for the CDR3 is TGCGCCAGCAGCCAGGGACTAGCGAGACAAGAGACCCAGTACTTC.

This chain uses TRBV5-4 with TRBJ2-3; 9 bases match TRBD2. The CDR3 is 17 amino acids. The V gene end was trimmed by 4 bases and the J gene end by 3 bases; junction bases not matched to a gene: 12. The germline V gene has CDR1 SGHNT and CDR2 YYREEE (reference sequence). The CDR3 reads CASSPIGTSTVTDTQYF. For the CDR3, the DNA is TGTGCCAGCAGCCCTATTGGGACTAGCACCGTTACAGATACGCAGTATTTT.

The sample holds one count of this clone. V gene TRBV10-3 combines with J gene TRBJ2-3; D gene ambiguous. The V end was cut by 2 bases, the J end by 6 bases, with 3 bases between. This CDR3 spans 11 amino acids. CDR1 and CDR2 (germline): ENHRY, SYGVKD. The CDR3 bases are TGTGCCATCAGTGAGCGGGATACGCAGTATTTT. This translates into CAISERDTQYF.

This clone has only one observation. The chain is built from TRBV28 and TRBJ2-5; TRBD2 agrees at 10 bases. Germline V lookup: CDR1 MDHEN, CDR2 SYDVKM. V lost 5 bases and J lost 5; bases outside the gene matches: 5. This CDR3 comprises 14 residues. The DNA of the CDR3 is TGTGCCAGCAGTATCGCGGGACTAGCGGAGACCCAGTACTTC. Its protein is CASSIAGLAETQYF. Full variable domain (outside the CDR3, taken from reference TRBV28 and TRBJ2-5): DVKVTQSSRYLVKRTGEKVFLECVQDMDHENMFWYRQDPGLGLRLIYFSYDVKMKEKGDIPEGYSVSREKKERFSLILESASTNQTSMYLCASSIAGLAETQYFGPGTRLLVL.

The V call is TRBV6-1, the J call TRBJ2-7, with TRBD1 identical over 8 bases. J gave up 3 bases and V 3 bases, and 10 bases lay outside the gene matches. Looked up from germline, CDR1 is MNHNS and CDR2 is SASEGT. The CDR3 consists of 16 residues. CDR3 bases: TGTGCCAGCAGTGACCGGACAGGGAAAGGAATCTACGAGCAGTACTTC. As protein: CASSDRTGKGIYEQYF.

The chain uses TRBV2 and TRBJ2-1; possible D gene TRBD1, 5 bases. The CDR3 consists of 11 residues. V shed 4 bases and J shed 9 bases, with 7 bases lying between them. CDR1 is SNHLY and CDR2 is FYNNEI in the germline V gene. The CDR3 is CASSVGPEQFF. CDR3 in DNA: TGTGCCAGCAGTGTGGGGCCTGAGCAGTTCTTC.

CDR3 protein: CASSPTLVLADTQYF. In DNA form, the CDR3 reads TGTGCCAGCAGCCCTACACTAGTCCTCGCAGATACGCAGTATTTT. The chain recombines TRBV7-2 with TRBJ2-3; TRBD2 is a possible D gene (5 bases). The V gene lost 5 bases and the J gene lost 4 bases, with 16 bases spanning the gap. Germline V gene data show CDR1 as SGHTA and CDR2 as FQGNSA. The CDR3 spans 15 residues.

The chain has TRBV2 and TRBJ1-4, with D possibly matching TRBD1 (5 bases). Germline V gives CDR1 SNHLY, CDR2 FYNNEI. The CDR3 covers 13 residues. V lost 3 bases and J lost 14, with 16 bases in between. This CDR3 reads CASSDGPTGNLFF. The CDR3 nucleotides read TGTGCCAGCAGTGACGGCCCCACAGGTAACCTGTTTTTT.

The V call is TRBV30, the J call TRBJ2-2; tentatively, D is TRBD2 (7 bases). Trimming took off 3 bases at V and 6 bases at J, with 29 bases between the two ends. The CDR3 length is 19 residues. Germline CDR1 reads GTSNPN; CDR2 reads SVGIG (reference sequence). The CDR3 region is CAWRGGNRAFRGAPGELFF. The CDR3, as DNA: TGTGCCTGGAGGGGAGGGAACAGGGCGTTCCGCGGTGCTCCCGGGGAGCTGTTTTTT.